The rows below give T cell receptor beta chains drawn from one sample of a study of CD8 T cells in ankylosing spondylitis. Each CDR3 protein gets one entry after TCRdb re-called the 5' RACE reads with MiXCR. The table shows some 140,000 distinct CDR3 sequences, with approximately 10% occurring only once. Sample: blood, either unsorted or a sorted T cell fraction (not recorded which). Receptors originate from a female donor with ankylosing spondylitis or in good health (not recorded which). Each CDR3 is given with its conserved first and last residue. A D gene is named only where the DNA matches it firmly. The size field is filled for only some rows; it gives once, few, many or a size class.

d_call,clone_size,v_call,j_call,cdr3_aa,cdr3_nt
-,many,TRBV5-5,TRBJ1-1,CASSLIGTTNTEAFF,TGTGCCAGCAGCTTGATTGGGACCACCAACACTGAAGCTTTCTTT
-,many,TRBV20-1,TRBJ2-6,CSAIRDKANVLTF,TGCAGTGCTATTCGGGACAAGGCCAACGTCCTGACTTTC
TRBD1,-,TRBV7-9,TRBJ2-1,CATPTGLSLSSYNEQFF,TGTGCCACCCCGACAGGGCTTTCTTTAAGCTCCTACAATGAGCAGTTCTTC
TRBD2,many,TRBV5-1,TRBJ2-3,CASSLEFSGSVSDTQYF,TGCGCCAGCAGCTTGGAGTTTAGCGGGAGTGTCTCAGATACGCAGTATTTT
-,many,TRBV5-1,TRBJ2-7,CASSWMGSSYEQYF,TGCGCCAGCAGCTGGATGGGCAGCTCCTACGAGCAGTACTTC
-,many,TRBV20-1,TRBJ2-5,CSAMDIRNQETQYF,TGCAGTGCTATGGACATACGAAACCAAGAGACCCAGTACTTC
TRBD1,many,TRBV20-1,TRBJ1-5,CSVQGASDQPQHF,TGCAGTGTGCAGGGGGCGAGTGATCAGCCCCAGCATTTT
-,many,TRBV12-3/TRBV12-4,TRBJ1-2,CASSSQDSTNYGYTF,TGTGCCAGCAGTTCCCAGGATTCGACTAACTATGGCTACACCTTC
-,many,TRBV20-1,TRBJ1-1,CSARDLGLGAFF,TGCAGTGCTAGAGATCTGGGACTCGGGGCTTTCTTT
TRBD1,-,TRBV7-9,TRBJ2-2,CASSLPQGAGELFF,TGTGCCAGCAGCCTGCCACAGGGGGCCGGGGAGCTGTTTTTT
-,many,TRBV6-1,TRBJ2-3,CASTVLAEDTQYF,TGTGCCAGCACCGTACTAGCAGAAGATACGCAGTATTTT
-,many,TRBV7-2,TRBJ1-5,CASSLAYTKPQHF,TGTGCCAGCAGCTTAGCTTATACTAAGCCCCAGCATTTT
TRBD2,-,TRBV7-8,TRBJ2-5,CASSASGRRQTQYF,TGTGCCAGCAGCGCCAGCGGGAGGCGGCAGACCCAGTACTTC
-,many,TRBV7-6,TRBJ1-6,CASSLDLTGPTMPYNSPLHF,TGTGCCAGCAGCTTAGATCTGACAGGACCCACCATGCCTTATAATTCACCCCTCCACTTT
-,many,TRBV20-1,TRBJ2-3,CSARGGDTQYF,TGCAGTGCTAGGGGCGGTGATACGCAGTATTTT
TRBD1,many,TRBV7-2,TRBJ1-5,CASSSNRGRNQPQHF,TGTGCCAGCAGCTCTAACAGGGGGCGTAATCAGCCCCAGCATTTT
-,-,TRBV20-1,TRBJ2-5,CSASKGARGRGQETQYF,TGCAGTGCTAGTAAAGGGGCTAGGGGGAGAGGTCAAGAGACCCAGTACTTC